This TCR beta chain was documented in a study of CD8 T cells in Susac syndrome. It was with random hexamers that 0.5 to 1 ug RNA was reverse transcribed. In TCRdb, the immunoSEQ multiplex PCR reads were re-called with MiXCR into one record per CDR3 protein. The repertoire holds about 140,000 distinct CDR3 sequences, with approximately 96% as singletons. The CDR3 contains 14 residues. After removal of 7 bases from V and 5 bases from J, the junction contained 10 bases not matched to a gene. Sequencing of TCR beta was performed on blood CD8+ T cells and on blood CD4+ T cells. This sequence joins TRBV12-3 or TRBV12-4 and TRBJ1-2, with 7 bases lining up with TRBD1. The sequenced sample was CD4+ T cells from PBMCs. The sequence derives from a human donor with multiple sclerosis. For the CDR3, the DNA is TGTGCCAGCACCCTGACTGGGACAGAGTATGGCTACACCTTC. This codes for CASTLTGTEYGYTF.